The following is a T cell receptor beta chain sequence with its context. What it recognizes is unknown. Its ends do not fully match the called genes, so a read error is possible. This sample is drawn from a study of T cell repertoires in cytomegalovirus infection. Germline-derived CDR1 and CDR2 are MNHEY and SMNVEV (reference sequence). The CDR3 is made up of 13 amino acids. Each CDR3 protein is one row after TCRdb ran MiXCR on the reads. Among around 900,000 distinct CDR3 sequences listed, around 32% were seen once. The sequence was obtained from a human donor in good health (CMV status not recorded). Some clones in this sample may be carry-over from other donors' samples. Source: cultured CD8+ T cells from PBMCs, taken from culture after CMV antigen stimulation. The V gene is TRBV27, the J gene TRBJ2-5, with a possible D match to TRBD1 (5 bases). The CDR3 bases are TGTGCCAGCAGTTTAGGGGCAAGGCGGCCCACGAACTTC. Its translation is CASSLGARRPTNF.